A selection of T cell receptor beta chains follows, all from one sample in a study of T cell responses to AZD1222 COVID-19 vaccine. TCRdb's table, derived via immunoSEQ multiplex PCR, lists solely in-frame clones and lacks some. The sample has over 150,000 clones, 80% to 90% seen once. The input for sequencing was peripheral blood, taken 28 days after the second AZD1222 dose. These TCRs come from an adult who received the AZD1222 COVID-19 vaccine. The CDR3 runs from the conserved cysteine through the conserved F or W. The D gene is left open where the match is weak. The size entry is marked missing in some rows and otherwise reads once, few, many or a size class.

>NA|NA|TRBJ1-3|TRBV6-5
TGTGCCAGCAGTTACACCGACGACAGCTCTGGAAACACCATATATTTT
CASSYTDDSSGNTIYF
>NA|NA|TRBJ1-6|TRBV5-5
TGTGCCAGCGGCGATTCACCCCTCCACTTT
CASGDSPLHF
>NA|TRBD2|TRBJ2-7|TRBV30
TGTGCCTGGAGTGAAAGAAAGACTAGCGCCGTGGGTGAGCAGTACTTC
CAWSERKTSAVGEQYF
>NA|NA|TRBJ2-2|TRBV7-6
TGTGCCAGCAGCCTGCGACAGGGAGGAGGAACCGGGGAGCTGTTTTTT
CASSLRQGGGTGELFF
>NA|NA|TRBJ1-6|TRBV19
TGTGCCAGTAGTATCAGGAGGGAGAATTCACCCCTCCACTTT
CASSIRRENSPLHF
>NA|TRBD2|TRBJ2-3|TRBV2
TGTGCCAGCACTAATCTAGCGGGGGTAGGAGATACGCAGTATTTT
CASTNLAGVGDTQYF
>NA|NA|TRBJ1-6|TRBV6-1
TGTGCCAGCAGTGAAGCGCTTCCTTCACCCCTCCACTTT
CASSEALPSPLHF
>NA|NA|TRBJ1-6|TRBV7-3
TGTGCCAGCAGCAGGAATGCCTATAGTTCACCCCTCCACTTT
CASSRNAYSSPLHF
>few|NA|TRBJ1-2|TRBV24-1
TGTGCCACCAGTGATCTTCCCGGGACACCAAACTATGGCTACACCTTC
CATSDLPGTPNYGYTF
>NA|NA|TRBJ1-1|TRBV3-1/TRBV3-2
TGTGCCAGCAGCCACGTCGCGAGGGACACTGAAGCTTTCTTT
CASSHVARDTEAFF
>once|NA|TRBJ2-7|TRBV30
TGTGCCTGGAGTGTACTCCGTGAGGGGGAGCCGTACTTC
CAWSVLREGEPYF
>NA|NA|TRBJ2-7|TRBV3-1/TRBV3-2
TGTGCCAGCAGCCGGGGGGACGCAGGGGGTCCCTACGAGCAGTACTTC
CASSRGDAGGPYEQYF
>NA|TRBD1|TRBJ1-5|TRBV7-9
TGTGCCAGCAGCCCCGAGGGACAGTACAATCAGCCCCAGCATTTT
CASSPEGQYNQPQHF
>NA|NA|TRBJ2-2|TRBV11-3
TGTGCCAGCAGCTTAGGTGCAGGGAACACCGGGGAGCTGTTTTTT
CASSLGAGNTGELFF
>NA|NA|TRBJ1-1|TRBV6-6
TGTGCCAGCAGTCGGACACTTGAAGCTTTCTTT
CASSRTLEAFF
>few|NA|TRBJ1-6|TRBV4-2
TGTGCCAGCAGCCAAGATGCGGTTTCCTATAATTCACCCCTCCACTTT
CASSQDAVSYNSPLHF
>once|TRBD1|TRBJ2-5|TRBV6-1
TGTGCCAGCAGAGAAGGGACAGGGGGTAGGGAGACCCAGTACTTC
CASREGTGGRETQYF